One sample yielded the 8 T cell receptor beta chains listed below, sequenced in a study of cytomegalovirus exposure and HLA in healthy donors. The PCR contained 60 Vbeta and 13 Jbeta primers. Assay: immunoSEQ multiplex PCR; the TCRdb copy retains only in-frame clones and omits some. Of 130,000 to 150,000 clones in the sample, 79% were seen once. The sample consisted of PBMCs. Receptor source: a woman in her 40s in good health and CMV-seropositive.

The rearrangement links TRBV27 to TRBJ1-1, with unresolved D. CDR1 is MNHEY, CDR2 SMNVEV, per germline (reference sequence). The CDR3 is made up of 13 amino acids. The germline V and J ends were trimmed by 3 bases and 1 base, with 6 bases remaining between them. CDR3 protein: CASSLAGNTEAFF. CDR3 sequence (DNA): TGTGCCAGCAGTTTGGCGGGGAACACTGAAGCTTTCTTT.

The chain recombines TRBV7-3 with TRBJ1-6; TRBD1 aligns across 7 bases. Trimming cost V 5 bases and J 7 bases; bases outside gene matches: 8. Germline V lookup: CDR1 SGHTA, CDR2 FQGTGA. CDR3 length equals 15 residues. The DNA of the CDR3 is TGTGCCAGCAGCCAGGGGGGACCCCAAAATTCACCCCTCCACTTT. It specifies CASSQGGPQNSPLHF.

The rearrangement uses TRBV2 and TRBJ2-5; D call uncertain. The CDR3 length is 14 residues. Per germline, CDR1 SNHLY and CDR2 FYNNEI. V lost 3 bases, J lost 5 bases, and 13 bases lay in between. The DNA of the CDR3 is TGTGCCAGCAGTGAGCGGCACGGTACCGAGACCCAGTACTTC. Encoded protein: CASSERHGTETQYF.

This chain joins TRBV5-6 and TRBJ2-3; 11 bases line up with TRBD2. Germline V CDR1 and CDR2: SGHDT, YYEEEE. The length of the CDR3 is 16 residues. J was trimmed by 7 bases and V by 4 bases; bases with no gene match: 11. Here the CDR3 DNA reads TGTGCCAGCAGCGGGTTTAGCGGGGGGGTTCTATATACGCAGTATTTT. Translation: CASSGFSGGVLYTQYF.

The V and J genes are TRBV29-1 and TRBJ2-1, with 11 bases that match TRBD1. Germline V gene sequence: CDR1 SQVTM, CDR2 ANQGSEA. The CDR3 has 17 amino acids. The V and J ends lost 0 bases and 8 bases, in that order; junction bases with no gene match: 12. In DNA form, the CDR3 reads TGCAGCGTTGAAGACCGGCAGGGACAGGGGGTATTATATGAGCAGTTCTTC. This encodes CSVEDRQGQGVLYEQFF.

The V and J genes are TRBV5-1 and TRBJ2-5; a weak D match, TRBD1 (6 bases). Trimming took 6 bases from V and 1 from J, leaving 19 bases between them. This CDR3 has 16 residues. CDR1 is SGHRS, CDR2 YFSETQ, per germline. In nucleotides, the CDR3 is TGCGCCAGCATCCTCTCACCCGGGACAACCCAAGAGACCCAGTACTTC. Its translation is CASILSPGTTQETQYF.

The CDR3 protein is CASRSGIFTDTQYF. In DNA form, the CDR3 reads TGTGCCAGCAGGTCGGGGATCTTCACAGATACGCAGTATTTT. The chain employs TRBV27 and TRBJ2-3, with D perhaps TRBD2 (5 bases). This CDR3 has 14 residues. The V gene lost 6 bases and the J gene lost 2 bases, with 12 bases spanning the gap. Per germline, CDR1 MNHEY and CDR2 SMNVEV (reference sequence).

The chain employs TRBV30 and TRBJ1-5; perhaps TRBD1 as D (5 bases). The CDR3 consists of 13 residues. V gave up 3 bases and J gave up 5 bases, with 11 bases separating them. The germline CDR1 and CDR2 sequences are GTSNPN and SVGIG (reference sequence). The CDR3 here is CAWSRQQDQPQHF. As DNA, the CDR3 is TGTGCCTGGAGCCGACAGCAAGATCAGCCCCAGCATTTT.